A selection of T cell receptor beta chains follows, all from one sample in a study of Graves' ophthalmopathy and Graves' hyperthyroidism. MiXCR was run by TCRdb on the multiplex PCR reads, yielding one entry per CDR3 protein. In the table there are about 1.2 million distinct CDR3 sequences, 35% to 40% of which are singletons. Sequencing was carried out using peripheral blood or thyroid tissue (not recorded which). The receptors derive from an adult man with Graves' hyperthyroidism. CDR3s include the opening cysteine and the closing phenylalanine or tryptophan. D genes are given only for firm matches. Size values are once, few and many counts, or a class for expanded clones, and some rows have none.

d_gene,v_gene,abundance,len,j_gene,CDR3nt,CDR3aa
-,TRBV5-8,few,15,TRBJ2-1,TGCGCCAGCAGCCAAGAACCGGGGGCCCGATATGAGCAGTTCTTC,CASSQEPGARYEQFF
TRBD1,TRBV7-8,-,19,TRBJ2-7,TGTGCCAGCAGCGCCCCCGGGACAGGAGGGCCCTCGAGCTCCTACGAGCGGTACTTC,CASSAPGTGGPSSSYERYF
-,TRBV6-6,many,13,TRBJ2-5,TGTGCCAGCAGCGACGCGGGACTCCCGACCCAGTACTTC,CASSDAGLPTQYF
-,TRBV5-5,-,19,TRBJ1-5,TGTGCCAGCAGCTTAAGGGGCAGGGGAAGGGCGTTATCCAATCAGCCCCAGCATTTT,CASSLRGRGRALSNQPQHF
-,TRBV7-2,many,15,TRBJ1-6,TGTGCCAGCAGCTTAGACCACAGTCCGAATTCACCCCTCCACTTT,CASSLDHSPNSPLHF
-,TRBV10-3,few,15,TRBJ1-4,TGTGCCAGCAGGACTCCGGGACGGTCTAATGAAAAACTGTTTTTT,CASRTPGRSNEKLFF
TRBD2,TRBV2,many,13,TRBJ2-5,TGTGCCAGCAGTTTGGGTACGGGAGGGACCCAGTACTTC,CASSLGTGGTQYF
-,TRBV11-3,few,14,TRBJ2-7,TGTGCCAGCAGGCAACGTACGGGGGAGTACGAGCAGTACTTC,CASRQRTGEYEQYF
TRBD1,TRBV6-5,many,13,TRBJ1-1,TGTGCCAGCAGTCCTGCGACAGGGGAGGTGGCTTTCTTT,CASSPATGEVAFF
-,TRBV10-3,-,15,TRBJ2-7,TGTGCCATCAGTAAGTCGAGTCCGGAAGACTACGAGCAGTACTTC,CAISKSSPEDYEQYF
TRBD1,TRBV6-2/TRBV6-3,few,16,TRBJ1-5,TGTGCCAGCAGTTACTCGTGGACAGGCGGCGATCAGCCCCAGCATTTT,CASSYSWTGGDQPQHF
-,TRBV28,many,12,TRBJ2-7,TGTGCCAGCAGCGCCTCGACGTACGAGCAGTACTTC,CASSASTYEQYF
TRBD1,TRBV9,many,16,TRBJ1-3,TGTGCCAGCAGCGACCGGGACAGGGTGGGTGGAAACACCATATATTTT,CASSDRDRVGGNTIYF
-,TRBV4-3,many,16,TRBJ1-2,TGCGCCAGCAGCCAAGAGTGGGGACACCCATCATCTGGCTACACCTTC,CASSQEWGHPSSGYTF
-,TRBV28,-,15,TRBJ2-7,TGTGCCAGCAGACCCGGGGGCCAGGGGCTCTACGAGCAGTACTTC,CASRPGGQGLYEQYF
TRBD1,TRBV15,-,15,TRBJ1-2,TGTGCCACCAGCAGAGTCGCCGGGACAGAACATGGCTACACCTTC,CATSRVAGTEHGYTF